This entry describes one T cell receptor beta chain. Its antigen is undetermined. This record comes from a study of T cell clonotyping in hematopoietic cell transplantation. Only in-frame clones appear in the TCRdb table, and some are missing; sequencing was by immunoSEQ multiplex PCR. The sample contains over 25,000 clones, 65% to 90% of which appear only once. Study observations and caveats: Higher Inverse Simpson Index values in graft donor and pretransplant recipient predicted broader posttransplant TCR diversity. At the given depth, recipient repertoires were over 97% de novo clonotypes. CD4 and CD8 repertoire contributions could not be separated without sorting.

Time point described: recipient sample about 28 days before transplant, after cytoreduction. Trimming took 7 bases from V and 10 from J, leaving 17 bases between them. This CDR3 is built from 13 residues. CDR1 is SGHVS and CDR2 is FQNEAQ in the germline V gene. Here the sequenced sample was peripheral blood mononuclear cells, taken before stem cell transplant. The sequence came from a woman between 55 and 75 years old with acute myeloid leukemia. Some clones in this sample may be carry-over from other donors' samples. The rearrangement uses TRBV7-8 and TRBJ2-4; D gene ambiguous. The CDR3 region has the DNA TGTGCCAGCACCACGCTACTGCCCCCGATTCAGTACTTC. Translation gives CASTTLLPPIQYF. The full variable domain, in which reference TRBV7-8 and TRBJ2-4 provide the parts outside the CDR3, is GAGVSQSPRYKVAKRGQDVALRCDPISGHVSLFWYQQALGQGPEFLTYFQNEAQLDKSGLPSDRFFAERPEGSVSTLKIQRTQQEDSAVYLCASTTLLPPIQYFGAGTRLSVL.